The 6 T cell receptor beta chains reported below all come from one sample, sequenced in a study of cytomegalovirus exposure and HLA in healthy donors. 13 Jbeta primers and 60 Vbeta primers were used for the PCR. Profiling relied on immunoSEQ multiplex PCR, and the TCRdb table lists in-frame clones only, not all of them. The sample consists of some 120,000 clones, 74% of them appearing once. The specimen sequenced was PBMCs. These receptors came from a woman between 50 and 59 years old in good health and CMV-seropositive.

This sequence joins TRBV9 and TRBJ2-3, with D unclear. This CDR3 is 15 amino acids long. Germline CDR1 and CDR2: SGDLS and YYNGEE. Trimming took off 4 bases at V and 0 bases at J, with 12 bases between the two ends. The CDR3 here is CASSSAWASTDTQYF. CDR3 sequence (DNA): TGTGCCAGCAGCTCCGCCTGGGCTAGCACAGATACGCAGTATTTT. Complete variable domain (other parts from reference TRBV9 and TRBJ2-3): DSGVTQTPKHLITATGQRVTLRCSPRSGDLSVYWYQQSLDQGLQFLIQYYNGEERAKGNILERFSAQQFPDLHSELNLSSLELGDSALYFCASSSAWASTDTQYFGPGTRLTVL.

The chain is built from TRBV9 and TRBJ2-7, with 7 bases that match TRBD2. Looked up from germline, CDR1 is SGDLS and CDR2 is YYNGEE. This CDR3 contains 12 residues. J gave up 4 bases and V 4 bases, and 2 bases lay outside the gene matches. The CDR3 spells CASSPGGYEQYF. The CDR3 nucleotides read TGTGCCAGCAGCCCGGGGGGATACGAGCAGTACTTC.

There are a few counts of this clone. This chain joins TRBV4-3 and TRBJ1-4; possibly TRBD1 for D (6 bases). Germline lookup yields CDR1 LGHNA and CDR2 YSLEER. The V end lost 1 base, the J end lost 5 bases, and 11 bases lay between the germline ends. The CDR3 has 15 residues. The CDR3 loop is CASSQGDRRNEKLFF. CDR3 nucleotides: TGCGCCAGCAGCCAAGGAGACAGGCGAAATGAAAAACTGTTTTTT.

The rearrangement links TRBV11-2 to TRBJ1-2, with unresolved D. This CDR3 has 15 residues. The germline V gene encodes CDR1 SGHAT and CDR2 FQNNGV. Trimming took off 0 bases at V and 5 bases at J, with 13 bases between the two ends. The CDR3 DNA sequence: TGTGCCAGCAGCTTAGATCTTTCCCCTCGTTATGGCTACACCTTC. Residues: CASSLDLSPRYGYTF.

The chain employs TRBV9 and TRBJ1-3; the match to TRBD1 covers 10 bases. Germline lookup yields CDR1 SGDLS and CDR2 YYNGEE. The CDR3 totals 15 residues. J gave up 9 bases and V 3 bases, and 9 bases lay outside the gene matches. The CDR3 coding sequence is TGTGCCAGCAGCGGAACCGGGACAGGGGCGGGCACCATATATTTT. Its translation: CASSGTGTGAGTIYF.

The chain joins TRBV7-2 to TRBJ2-5; 7 bases are shared with TRBD1. Germline V CDR1 and CDR2: SGHTA, FQGNSA. V shed 4 bases and J 5 bases; nucleotides not matched to a gene: 10. This CDR3 is built from 15 residues. As DNA, the CDR3 is TGTGCCAGCAGCTCGACAGGGTGGTTGGGGGAGACCCAGTACTTC. It codes for CASSSTGWLGETQYF.